Only one count was recorded for the clone carrying this TCR beta chain. This entry comes from a study of molecular identifiers for immune sequencing clone quantification. The CDR3 sequence is 11 residues long. The V end lost 2 bases, the J end lost 6 bases, and 4 bases lay between the germline ends. TCRdb analysed the PCR reads with MiXCR anew, one entry per CDR3 protein. Among some 97,000 distinct CDR3 sequences listed, about 35% were seen once. This TCR was recovered from a human donor in good health. Some libraries in this study had Jurkat cell RNA spiked in. Sequencing input: naive CD8+ T cells from blood, with Jurkat cell RNA spiked in. Subset described: FACS-sorted CD8+CD4-CCR7+CD45RA+ naive T cells. The chain links TRBV12-3 or TRBV12-4 to TRBJ1-1; no firm D call. The CDR3 reads CASSLYSEAFF. DNA for the CDR3: TGTGCCAGCAGTTTATACTCTGAAGCTTTCTTT.